This passage covers 27 T cell receptor beta chains from one sample sequenced in a study of T cell repertoires in cytomegalovirus infection. Antigens of these TCRs are unknown. TCRdb re-called the reads with MiXCR, one entry per CDR3 protein. The sample holds about 920,000 distinct CDR3 sequences, around 31% seen once. This material consisted of cultured CD8+ T cells from PBMCs, taken from culture after CMV antigen stimulation. These receptor sequences come from a human donor in good health (CMV status not recorded). Some clones in this sample may be carry-over from other donors' samples.

J is TRBJ1-1 and V is TRBV7-4; D call uncertain. Germline V CDR1 and CDR2: SGHVT, SQSDAQ. V gave up 0 bases and J gave up 1 base, with 12 bases separating them. The CDR3 spans 16 residues. CDR3: CASSLARERKNTEAFF. The CDR3 DNA reads TGTGCCAGCAGCTTAGCTAGGGAAAGAAAGAACACTGAAGCTTTCTTT. Variable domain in full (rest from reference TRBV7-4 and TRBJ1-1): GAGVSQSPRYKVAKRGRDVALRCDSISGHVTLYWYRQTLGQGSEVLTYSQSDAQRDKSGRPSGRFSAERPERSVSTLKIQRTEQGDSAVYLCASSLARERKNTEAFFGQGTRLTVV.

This clonotype was seen a handful of times. The chain has TRBV7-9 and TRBJ1-1, with D hard to call. Looked up from germline, CDR1 is SEHNR and CDR2 is FQNEAQ (reference sequence). The CDR3 totals 13 residues. Trimming removed 3 bases from V and 4 bases from J, with 9 bases in between. CDR3 sequence (DNA): TGTGCCAGCAGCTTTAGGTACGGCACTGAAGCTTTCTTT. It yields the protein CASSFRYGTEAFF. The entire variable domain, with the rest obtained from reference TRBV7-9 and TRBJ1-1, is as follows: DTGVSQNPRHKITKRGQNVTFRCDPISEHNRLYWYRQTLGQGPEFLTYFQNEAQLEKSRLLSDRFSAERPKGSFSTLEIQRTEQGDSAMYLCASSFRYGTEAFFGQGTRLTVV.

In this sample, this clonotype turned up once. The rearrangement joins TRBV6-1 to TRBJ2-7; TRBD2 matches at 8 bases. The CDR3 is 14 amino acids. V lost 11 bases to trimming and J lost 4 bases; unmatched junction nucleotides: 13. Germline CDR1 reads MNHNS; CDR2 reads SASEGT. This CDR3 reads CAAGQGLAGYEQYF. DNA for the CDR3: TGTGCCGCAGGTCAAGGGCTAGCGGGTTACGAGCAGTACTTC.

The chain employs TRBV24-1 and TRBJ2-5; 8 bases are shared with TRBD2. After removal of 6 bases from V and 5 bases from J, the junction contained 7 bases not matched to a gene. This CDR3 has 14 amino acids. Germline V lookup: CDR1 KGHDR, CDR2 SFDVKD. In DNA form, the CDR3 reads TGTGCCACCAGTCAAACTAGCGGAGGGGAGACCCAGTACTTC. As protein: CATSQTSGGETQYF.

This clonotype has a count of ten or more. The CDR3: CASSPLGGSTGELFF. The CDR3 DNA reads as TGTGCCAGCAGTCCCTTGGGAGGGTCCACCGGGGAGCTGTTTTTT. The gene calls are TRBV12-3 or TRBV12-4 and TRBJ2-2; the match to TRBD2 covers 7 bases. The CDR3 extends over 15 amino acids. Losses at the gene ends were 5 bases for V and 4 bases for J; bases not matched to a gene: 7.

The chain combines TRBV4-1 with TRBJ2-1; TRBD2 matches at 9 bases. Germline V gene lookup returns CDR1 MGHRA and CDR2 YSYEKL. V shed 0 bases and J 4 bases; nucleotides not matched to a gene: 10. The CDR3 consists of 18 residues. The CDR3 here is CASSQDRMGLAVYNEQFF. As DNA, the CDR3 is TGCGCCAGCAGCCAAGATCGGATGGGACTAGCAGTGTACAATGAGCAGTTCTTC.

Only a few counts were recorded for this clonotype. The chain has TRBV5-6 and TRBJ2-1; D might be TRBD1 or TRBD2, each matching 7 bases. CDR3 size: 16 residues. V was clipped by 3 bases and J by 0 bases, with 13 bases between them. Germline V CDR1 and CDR2: SGHDT, YYEEEE. In nucleotides, the CDR3 is TGTGCCAGCAGCTGGGAGGGACAGAGCTCCTACAATGAGCAGTTCTTC. Its translation: CASSWEGQSSYNEQFF.

V and J are TRBV7-4 and TRBJ2-3; D possibly corresponds to TRBD1 (6 bases). CDR3 length: 13 residues. Germline CDR1 reads SGHVT; CDR2 reads SQSDAQ. The V end lost 8 bases, the J end lost 2 bases, and 11 bases lay between the germline ends. CDR3 region: CASEDSITDTQYF. The CDR3, as DNA: TGTGCCAGCGAGGACAGTATCACAGATACGCAGTATTTT.

This clonotype was detected many times. The J gene is TRBJ2-7, the V gene TRBV7-9, with 9 bases lining up with TRBD2. The length of the CDR3 is 15 residues. After removal of 5 bases from V and 1 base from J, the junction contained 6 bases not matched to a gene. Germline V lookup: CDR1 SEHNR, CDR2 FQNEAQ (reference sequence). CDR3 in DNA: TGTGCCAGCAGCCCCCCCAGCGGGGGGTCCTACGAGCAGTACGTC. This sequence encodes CASSPPSGGSYEQYV.

This clonotype was picked up one time. The chain recombines TRBV19 with TRBJ1-1; 7 bases agree with TRBD1. Per germline, CDR1 LNHDA and CDR2 SQIVND (reference sequence). The J segment lost 0 bases and the V segment lost 7 bases, leaving 2 bases of the junction unmatched. The CDR3 length is 13 residues. The CDR3 sequence is CASNQGVNTEAFF. CDR3 sequence (DNA): TGTGCCAGTAATCAGGGGGTGAACACTGAAGCTTTCTTT. The variable domain in full, with the rest retrieved from reference TRBV19 and TRBJ1-1, is DGGITQSPKYLFRKEGQNVTLSCEQNLNHDAMYWYRQDPGQGLRLIYYSQIVNDFQKGDIAEGYSVSREKKESFPLTVTSAQKNPTAFYLCASNQGVNTEAFFGQGTRLTVV.

This clonotype was seen a handful of times. The V and J genes are TRBV19 and TRBJ2-3, with 7 bases lining up with TRBD2. V lost 8 bases to trimming and J lost 4 bases; unmatched junction nucleotides: 9. CDR3 size: 14 residues. The germline V gene has CDR1 LNHDA and CDR2 SQIVND (reference sequence). The CDR3 DNA reads as TGTGCCAGTGCACTAGCGTCCCCCCCAGATACGCAGTATTTT. It yields the protein CASALASPPDTQYF.

A word on this clonotype: At one boundary the junction diverges from the germline segment, which might be a read error. V usage is TRBV19 and J usage is TRBJ2-1; 8 bases line up with TRBD1. CDR1 and CDR2 from the germline V gene are LNHDA and SQIVND (reference sequence). The CDR3 covers 14 residues. The CDR3 DNA reads TGTGTCAGTAGTATAGTGACAGGGGACAATGAGCAGTTCTTC. Translated: CVSSIVTGDNEQFF.

The genes are TRBV5-1 and TRBJ2-5; maybe TRBD2 (5 bases). CDR3 length: 16 residues. Germline CDR1 reads SGHRS; CDR2 reads YFSETQ. Between the trimmed V and J ends, which lost 5 bases and 3 bases, there was a span of 20 bases. The DNA for the CDR3 is TGCGCCAGCAGTCCAATCACTAGGGTGAGGGAAGAGACCCAGTACTTC. Residues: CASSPITRVREETQYF.

The gene calls are TRBV6-6 and TRBJ2-3, with D perhaps TRBD2 (5 bases). This CDR3 is built from 17 residues. Germline CDR1 MNHNY, CDR2 SVGAGI (reference sequence). V dropped 0 bases and J dropped 2 bases, with 15 bases sitting between them. The CDR3 spells CASSYSIGLALTDTQYF. CDR3 nucleotide sequence: TGTGCCAGCAGTTACTCTATAGGCCTAGCTCTCACAGATACGCAGTATTTT.

This clonotype has just a few counts. The rearrangement joins TRBV27 to TRBJ2-2, with D maybe TRBD2 (5 bases). Trimming stripped 6 bases from V and 2 bases from J, with 16 bases between. The CDR3 covers 16 residues. Germline V lookup: CDR1 MNHEY, CDR2 SMNVEV (reference sequence). The CDR3 spells CASSLVRESNTGELFF. The DNA of the CDR3 is TGTGCCAGCAGCCTGGTGAGGGAATCTAACACCGGGGAGCTGTTTTTT.

The CDR3 DNA is TGTGCCAGCAGCTCTGGACAGATCTATGAGCAGTTCTTC. Amino acids: CASSSGQIYEQFF. The chain combines TRBV7-4 with TRBJ2-1, with D possibly TRBD1 on 6 matching bases. The germline V gene has CDR1 SGHVT and CDR2 SQSDAQ. The CDR3 is 13 amino acids. Trimming took 4 bases from V and 8 from J, leaving 12 bases between them.

The rearrangement links TRBV12-3 or TRBV12-4 to TRBJ2-1; the match to TRBD2 covers 7 bases. This CDR3 is 12 amino acids long. V trimming: 5 bases; J trimming: 8 bases; junction bases outside the gene matches: 3. CDR3 nucleotides: TGTGCCAGCAGTCCTACTAGCGATGAGCAGTTCTTC. It yields the protein CASSPTSDEQFF.

This clonotype was seen a handful of times. The chain joins TRBV10-3 to TRBJ1-3, with 7 bases identical to TRBD1. The CDR3 has 18 amino acids. V was clipped by 6 bases and J by 1 base; unmatched bases: 15. In germline, CDR1 is ENHRY, CDR2 SYGVKD. CDR3 coding DNA: TGTGCCATCAGGGTTTCCGGGACAGCTAAAATGTCTGGAAACACCATATATTTT. Translation gives CAIRVSGTAKMSGNTIYF.

The chain carries TRBV5-5 and TRBJ1-3; 11 bases match TRBD1. Germline assignment: CDR1 SGHKS and CDR2 YYEKEE (reference sequence). Unmatched junction bases numbered 4, after V lost 5 bases and J lost 3 bases. This CDR3 is 15 amino acids long. CDR3 in DNA: TGTGCCAGCAGTTCGGACAGGGGGCTTGGAAACACCATATATTTT. It is translated as CASSSDRGLGNTIYF.

Worth noting for this clonotype: This sequence may be a read error, since a much larger clone differs from it by one base. The rearrangement uses TRBV6-8 and TRBJ2-1; D is possibly TRBD2 (5 bases). Germline V CDR1 and CDR2: MNHGY, SAAAGT. Trimming stripped 7 bases from V and 3 bases from J, with 19 bases between. The CDR3 is 16 amino acids. DNA of the CDR3: TGTGCCAGCAATGTCCCAATTGGAGGACTCTACAATGAGCAGTTCTTC. This sequence encodes CASNVPIGGLYNEQFF.

This clonotype turned up a few times. This sequence joins TRBV11-2 and TRBJ2-7; TRBD1 matches 8 bases. V was pared by 4 bases and J by 3 bases, with 2 bases of the junction left unmatched. Germline V gene data show CDR1 as SGHAT and CDR2 as FQNNGV. The length of the CDR3 is 13 residues. CDR3 nucleotide sequence: TGTGCCAGCAGCTCAGGGGGCAACTACGAGCAGTACGTC. It codes for CASSSGGNYEQYV.

The rearrangement links TRBV4-1 to TRBJ1-2, with 10 bases matching TRBD1. Trimming at V came to 1 base and at J to 6 bases, leaving 5 bases not matched to a gene. The CDR3 extends over 15 amino acids. The V gene's germline CDR1 is MGHRA and CDR2 YSYEKL. For the CDR3, the DNA is TGCGCCAGCAGCCAAGTTGGGGACAGGGGACATGGCTACACCTTC. It encodes CASSQVGDRGHGYTF.

This clonotype was observed a handful of times. CDR3 bases: TGTGCCAGCAGTTTTGAGCTAGCGGGGATCTACGAGCAGTACTTC. Its protein is CASSFELAGIYEQYF. The V call is TRBV12-3 or TRBV12-4, the J call TRBJ2-7; 9 bases map to TRBD2. The V segment lost 3 bases and the J segment 3 bases; nucleotides outside the gene matches: 6. There are 15 residues in the CDR3.

This clonotype has ten or more counts. V and J are TRBV7-2 and TRBJ2-1, with D uncertain. The CDR3 is made up of 16 amino acids. The germline gives CDR1 SGHTA, CDR2 FQGNSA. V lost 4 bases and J 0 bases, leaving 13 bases between the germline ends. CDR3 loop: CASSSRARYSYNEQFF. DNA for the CDR3: TGTGCCAGCAGCTCCCGGGCCCGTTACTCCTACAATGAGCAGTTCTTC.

This clonotype was seen only once. DNA for the CDR3: TGTGCCAGGACCGGGGACAGGGGGCGGGTTCCAGGAAACACCATATATTTT. Amino acids: CARTGDRGRVPGNTIYF. The rearrangement joins TRBV12-3 or TRBV12-4 to TRBJ1-3, with 12 bases that match TRBD1. Trimming cost V 9 bases and J 4 bases; bases outside gene matches: 13. This CDR3 region has 17 residues.

This clonotype has a handful of counts. V usage is TRBV12-3 or TRBV12-4 and J usage is TRBJ2-7; D is unclear. Trimming took off 6 bases at V and 5 bases at J, with 11 bases between the two ends. This CDR3 spans 12 amino acids. CDR3 protein: CASRPRFHEQYF. The DNA of the CDR3 is TGTGCCAGCAGACCCCGTTTCCACGAGCAGTACTTC.

Remarks on this clonotype: One end of the junction is discordant with germline, which a read error may explain. J is TRBJ1-2 and V is TRBV7-9; tentative D call: TRBD1 (6 bases). The V gene's germline CDR1 is SEHNR and CDR2 FQNEAQ (reference sequence). The CDR3 spans 12 residues. CDR3 DNA sequence: TGTGCCGGCAGTTCAGGGGTCTATGGCTACACCTTC. Translated, it gives CAGSSGVYGYTF.